This TCR beta chain originates from a study of T cells in Graves' hyperthyroidism and ophthalmopathy. Broader study findings: Model predictions of ophthalmopathy came a median around 6.5 months before onset. By a 13 V-J model, ophthalmopathy was set apart from stable hyperthyroidism.

Template material for amplifying TCR beta CDR3 regions consisted of RNA transcripts. A set of HTBI primers served as the primers for a first-round RT-PCR of the TCR CDR3. In TCRdb, the multiplex PCR reads were re-called with MiXCR into one record per CDR3 protein. The data show 500,000 to 750,000 distinct CDR3 sequences, with around 42% seen just once and roughly 8.2% held by the top ten. Comments on this clonotype: The antigen is undetermined.

The V end was cut by 0 bases, the J end by 7 bases, with 13 bases between. This CDR3 contains 14 residues. The germline V gene has CDR1 DFQATT and CDR2 SNEGSKA (reference sequence). This chain joins TRBV20-1 and TRBJ1-3; perhaps TRBD1 as D (5 bases). This TCR was sampled from a woman aged 18-29 years with Graves' hyperthyroidism. The source material was peripheral blood or thyroid tissue (not recorded which). The CDR3 loop reads CSARDWGEGNTIYF. The CDR3 nucleotides are TGCAGTGCTAGAGATTGGGGAGAGGGGAACACCATATATTTT.